These T cell receptor beta chains were read from a single sample in a study of blood T cell repertoires in COVID-19. Data came from immunoSEQ multiplex PCR; TCRdb stores just in-frame clones and leaves some out. The table shows 80,000 to 130,000 clones, with around nine tenths occurring only once. Sequenced sample: peripheral blood. The receptors shown here come from a man aged 65-85 years with acute or convalescent COVID-19. CDR3s include the opening cysteine and the closing phenylalanine or tryptophan. A D gene is named only where the DNA matches it firmly. The listing skips clone size in some rows; elsewhere it reads once, few, many or a size class.

clone_size j_call d_call v_call cdr3_nt cdr3_aa
. TRBJ1-3 . TRBV2 TGTGCCAGCAGTGACTGGCGAAACACCATATATTTT CASSDWRNTIYF
. TRBJ1-3 . TRBV3-1/TRBV3-2 TGTGCCAGCAGCCAAGTTAACTCTGGAAACACCATATATTTT CASSQVNSGNTIYF
. TRBJ1-1 TRBD1 TRBV2 TGTGCCAGCAGAGAGACAGGGTTGGGAGCTTTCTTT CASRETGLGAFF
. TRBJ1-1 . TRBV3-1/TRBV3-2 TGTGCCAGCAGCCAAGAGCTTCGGGAAGCTGAAGCTTTCTTT CASSQELREAEAFF
. TRBJ1-2 . TRBV12-3/TRBV12-4 TGTGCCAGCAGTTCAGGGAACTTCTATGGCTACACCTTC CASSSGNFYGYTF
. TRBJ1-1 . TRBV20-1 TGCAGTGCTAGTCCGGCACTACAGGGAGGGTACACTGAAGCTTTCTTT CSASPALQGGYTEAFF
. TRBJ2-3 TRBD2 TRBV5-4 TGTGCCAGCAGTCCTGGACTAGCGGGATCCGCGTGGGGCACAGATACGCAGTATTTT CASSPGLAGSAWGTDTQYF
. TRBJ2-1 . TRBV5-1 TGCGCCAGCCAGGGGACGACCTACAATGAGCAGTTCTTC CASQGTTYNEQFF
. TRBJ1-1 . TRBV9 TGTGCCAGCAGCCCAAGGGGAGGGATCAGGGAAGAGACTGAAGCTTTCTTT CASSPRGGIREETEAFF
. TRBJ1-2 . TRBV12-3/TRBV12-4 TGTGCCAGCAGTTTTTCAGGGCTCTATGGCTACACCTTC CASSFSGLYGYTF
. TRBJ1-2 TRBD1 TRBV5-1 TGCGCCAGCAGCCCCGCCGGGACAGGGGCGTTTGGCTACACCTTC CASSPAGTGAFGYTF
. TRBJ1-2 TRBD1 TRBV6-5 TGTGCCAGCAGTACATGGGACAGGACTAACTATGGCTACACCTTC CASSTWDRTNYGYTF
. TRBJ1-1 TRBD1 TRBV5-1 TGCGCCAGCAGCTTGGTGAAGGACAGGGACACTGAAGCTTTCTTT CASSLVKDRDTEAFF
. TRBJ2-7 TRBD1 TRBV13 TGTGCCAGCAGCGGGGGACAGGGGCCCTCATACTTC CASSGGQGPSYF
. TRBJ2-5 . TRBV19 TGTGCCAGTAGTATAGATCCAGGGAGGCCGGCCCAGTACTTC CASSIDPGRPAQYF
once TRBJ2-5 TRBD1 TRBV24-1 TGTGCCACCAGTGACACCGGGACAGGCGCTCAAGAGACCCAGTACTTC CATSDTGTGAQETQYF
. TRBJ2-5 TRBD2 TRBV14 TGTGCCAGCAGCCAAGGGCTCCTAGCGGGAGGGGAGACCCAGTACTTC CASSQGLLAGGETQYF
. TRBJ1-3 . TRBV7-9 TGTGCCAGCATGACGGGGTTTGGAAACACCATATATTTT CASMTGFGNTIYF
once TRBJ1-1 . TRBV18 TGTGCCAGCTCACCACCGGAGGACACTGAAGCTTTCTTT CASSPPEDTEAFF
. TRBJ1-2 . TRBV18 TGTGCCAGCTCACCATCGGGGAGCTATGGCTACACCTTC CASSPSGSYGYTF
. TRBJ2-7 . TRBV4-2 TGTGCCAGCGGTTGGGCAAAGAGCTCCTACGAGCAGTACTTC CASGWAKSSYEQYF
. TRBJ1-1 TRBD1 TRBV19 TGTGCCAGTAGCCTCAATCACAGGGGAAACACTGAAGCTTTCTTT CASSLNHRGNTEAFF
. TRBJ1-1 . TRBV7-9 TGTGCCAGCAGCTTTAGACTCCCTGAAGCTTTCTTT CASSFRLPEAFF
. TRBJ1-1 . TRBV6-5 TGTGCCAGCAGTTACTCGAGAGGGGGAGTCGCTGAAGCTTTCTTT CASSYSRGGVAEAFF
once TRBJ1-6 . TRBV4-1 TGCGCCAGCAGCCAAGGAACGGAGAATACACCCCTCCACTTT CASSQGTENTPLHF
. TRBJ1-4 . TRBV15 TGTGCCACCAGCAGAGTAGGGCAGGGGTATGAAAAACTGTTTTTT CATSRVGQGYEKLFF
. TRBJ2-2 . TRBV29-1 TGCAGCGCCCGCCTAGATTCCGGGGAGCTGTTTTTT CSARLDSGELFF
. TRBJ1-2 . TRBV19 TGTGCCAGTAGTATTCTAGACCGCTCCTTCTATGGCTACACCTTC CASSILDRSFYGYTF
. TRBJ1-5 TRBD1 TRBV4-3 TGCGCCAGCAGCCAAGTGGCGACAGGGGCTCAGCCCCAGCATTTT CASSQVATGAQPQHF
. TRBJ1-2 . TRBV7-9 TGTGCCAGCAGCTTAGTAAGGGGCTCTAACTATGGCTACACCTTC CASSLVRGSNYGYTF
. TRBJ1-5 . TRBV12-3/TRBV12-4 TGTGCCAGCAGTTTCGGCGAGGATCAGCCCCAGCATTTT CASSFGEDQPQHF
once TRBJ2-1 . TRBV30 TGTGCCTGGAGTTTCAAGGCGGTCGGTGAGCAGTTCTTC CAWSFKAVGEQFF
. TRBJ2-7 TRBD1 TRBV6-5 TGTGCCAGCAGTTACTCGACAGGGGGGTCCTACGAGCAGTACTTC CASSYSTGGSYEQYF
. TRBJ1-1 . TRBV23-1 TGCGCCAGCAGTCAGTTCGCGAGGGAGGAGACTGAAGCTTTCTTT CASSQFAREETEAFF
. TRBJ2-7 . TRBV4-1 TGCGCCAGCAGTAGCGGTGGTGACCGAGCCTACGAGCAGTACTTC CASSSGGDRAYEQYF
. TRBJ2-7 . TRBV6-5 TGTGCCAGCAGAGAGACACCCTCCTACGAGCAGTACTTC CASRETPSYEQYF
. TRBJ1-5 . TRBV19 TGTGCCGCCAGGGGAGGGTATGGCCAGCCCCAGCATTTT CAARGGYGQPQHF
. TRBJ1-3 . TRBV7-9 TGTGCCAGCAGCTTAGGTGGAGTTATCGGTCACTCTGGAAACACCATATATTTT CASSLGGVIGHSGNTIYF
. TRBJ1-3 . TRBV28 TGTGCCAGCAGGGAGGGAGCTCATGGAAACACCATATATTTT CASREGAHGNTIYF
. TRBJ1-2 TRBD1 TRBV7-8 TGTGCCAGCAGCTTAGCGCCCCGGACAGGAGACTATGGCTACACCTTC CASSLAPRTGDYGYTF
once TRBJ1-1 TRBD1 TRBV24-1 TGTGCCACCAGGAGGGGACAGCCAAACACTGAAGCTTTCTTT CATRRGQPNTEAFF
. TRBJ2-5 . TRBV28 TGTGCCAGCACGGTCCTCGGTATCGGTGTAGAGACCCAGTACTTC CASTVLGIGVETQYF
. TRBJ2-7 . TRBV5-6 TGTGCCAGCAGCTTGGGGCCCGCCGTCGAGCAGTACTTC CASSLGPAVEQYF
. TRBJ2-1 TRBD2 TRBV6-5 TGTGCCAGCAGTTACTCGACTAGCGGGATCCACAATGAGCAGTTCTTC CASSYSTSGIHNEQFF
. TRBJ2-7 . TRBV10-3 TGTGCCATCAGTGAGCTTGCAAGGGGGGAGCAGTACTTC CAISELARGEQYF
. TRBJ1-2 . TRBV19 TGTGCCAGTAGTATCGGGGGGGCCTATGGCTACACCTTC CASSIGGAYGYTF
. TRBJ2-1 TRBD2 TRBV5-1 TGCGCCAGCAGCTTGGCTGCGGGAGGGACATACAATGAGCAGTTCTTC CASSLAAGGTYNEQFF
. TRBJ2-7 TRBD1 TRBV18 TGTGCCAGCTCACCGTACGGGACAGGGGGCTTCTACGAGCAGTACTTC CASSPYGTGGFYEQYF
once TRBJ1-1 TRBD1 TRBV5-6 TGTGCCAGCAGCCCAGACAGGGGGGCGAACACTGAAGCTTTCTTT CASSPDRGANTEAFF
. TRBJ1-1 . TRBV7-3 TGTGCCAGCAGCGTAGCTGGGTTGGAACGAGCTGAAGCTTTCTTT CASSVAGLERAEAFF
. TRBJ1-2 . TRBV7-2 TGTGCCAGCAGCTCCTCCATGGGGGGGGTGGGTGGCTACACCTTC CASSSSMGGVGGYTF
. TRBJ2-3 . TRBV6-5 TGTGCCAGCAGTTACTCGGAGGTCACAGATACGCAGTATTTT CASSYSEVTDTQYF
. TRBJ2-3 . TRBV24-1 TGTGCCTCGCAGAGGGCTAGCACAGATACGCAGTATTTT CASQRASTDTQYF
. TRBJ1-1 . TRBV6-6 TGTGCCAGTCGGGTCTCTAGGTCGGCTTTCTTT CASRVSRSAFF
. TRBJ2-1 TRBD2 TRBV12-3/TRBV12-4 TGTGCCAGCGCAGCGGGAGGATACAATGAGCAGTTCTTC CASAAGGYNEQFF
. TRBJ1-2 . TRBV6-5 TGTGCCAGCAGTACGGGGGGGGACTACACCTTC CASSTGGDYTF
. TRBJ2-2 . TRBV30 TGTGCCTGGGGGGGGGCCACGAACACCGGGGAGCTGTTTTTT CAWGGATNTGELFF
few TRBJ1-2 . TRBV29-1 TGCAGCGTTTCGACAGGACTTCACACCTTC CSVSTGLHTF
few TRBJ1-5 TRBD1 TRBV6-5 TGTGCCAGCAGTAAGTCCAGGGGGAGCAATCAGCCCCAGCATTTT CASSKSRGSNQPQHF
. TRBJ2-1 TRBD2 TRBV7-8 TGTGCCAGCAGCTTAGGTTGGGCGGGGGGTTTAAATGAGCAGTTCTTC CASSLGWAGGLNEQFF